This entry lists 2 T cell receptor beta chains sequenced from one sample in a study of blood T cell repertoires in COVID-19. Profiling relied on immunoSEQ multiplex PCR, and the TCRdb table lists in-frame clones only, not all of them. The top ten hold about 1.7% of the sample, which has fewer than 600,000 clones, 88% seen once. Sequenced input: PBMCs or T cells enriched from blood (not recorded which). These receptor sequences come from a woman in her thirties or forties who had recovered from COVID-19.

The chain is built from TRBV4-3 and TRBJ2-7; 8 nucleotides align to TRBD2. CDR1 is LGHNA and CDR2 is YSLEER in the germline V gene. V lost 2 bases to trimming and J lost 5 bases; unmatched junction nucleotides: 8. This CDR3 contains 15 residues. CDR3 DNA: TGCGCCAGCAGCCAACAATTCGGAGCGGGAGACGAGCAGTACTTC. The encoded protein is CASSQQFGAGDEQYF.

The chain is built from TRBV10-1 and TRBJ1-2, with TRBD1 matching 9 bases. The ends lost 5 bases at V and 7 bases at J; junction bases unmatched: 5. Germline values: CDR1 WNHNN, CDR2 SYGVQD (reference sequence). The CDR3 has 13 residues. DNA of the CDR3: TGCGCCAGCAGTCAGGGACAGGGTCGTGGCTACACCTTC. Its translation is CASSQGQGRGYTF.